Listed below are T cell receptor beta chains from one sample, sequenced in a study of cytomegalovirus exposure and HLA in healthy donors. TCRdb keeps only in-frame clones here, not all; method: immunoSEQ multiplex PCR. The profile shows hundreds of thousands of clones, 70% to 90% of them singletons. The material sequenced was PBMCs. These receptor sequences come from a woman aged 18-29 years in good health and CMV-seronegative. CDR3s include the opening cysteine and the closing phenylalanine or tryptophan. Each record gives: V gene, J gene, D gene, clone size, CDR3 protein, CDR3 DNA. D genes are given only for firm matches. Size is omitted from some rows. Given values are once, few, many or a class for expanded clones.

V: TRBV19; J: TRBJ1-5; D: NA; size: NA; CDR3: CASSIQGLSNQPQHF; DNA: TGTGCCAGTAGTATTCAGGGGTTAAGCAATCAGCCCCAGCATTTT
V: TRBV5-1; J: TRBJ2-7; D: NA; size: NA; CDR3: CASSLAQTYEQYF; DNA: TGCGCCAGCAGCTTGGCACAGACCTACGAGCAGTACTTC
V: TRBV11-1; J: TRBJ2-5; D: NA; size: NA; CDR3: CASSLGKETQYF; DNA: TGTGCCAGCAGCTTGGGCAAAGAGACCCAGTACTTC
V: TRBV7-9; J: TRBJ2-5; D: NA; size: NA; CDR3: CASSPPTGWGETQYF; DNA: TGTGCCAGCAGCCCACCTACAGGGTGGGGAGAGACCCAGTACTTC
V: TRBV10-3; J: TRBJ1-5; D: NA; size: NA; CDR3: CAIANGGEGNQPQHF; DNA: TGTGCCATCGCAAACGGGGGGGAGGGCAATCAGCCCCAGCATTTT
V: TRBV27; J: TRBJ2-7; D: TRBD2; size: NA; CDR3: CASSPKAGGPYEQYF; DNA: TGTGCCAGCAGTCCAAAAGCGGGGGGACCCTACGAGCAGTACTTC
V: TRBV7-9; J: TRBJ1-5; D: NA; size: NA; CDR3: CASSLAPGQGNQPQHF; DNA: TGTGCCAGCAGCTTAGCCCCAGGGCAAGGCAATCAGCCCCAGCATTTT
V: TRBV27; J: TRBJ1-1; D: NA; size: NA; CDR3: CASRPYVGRDGTEAFF; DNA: TGTGCCAGCAGACCATACGTGGGCCGAGACGGCACTGAAGCTTTCTTT
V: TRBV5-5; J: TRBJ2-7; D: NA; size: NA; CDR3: CASSTMTHSYEQYF; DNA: TGTGCCAGCAGCACCATGACTCATTCCTACGAGCAGTACTTC
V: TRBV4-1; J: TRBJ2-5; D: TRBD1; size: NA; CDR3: CASSQVSGTGEFRETQYF; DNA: TGCGCCAGCAGCCAAGTCTCCGGGACAGGGGAATTCCGGGAGACCCAGTACTTC
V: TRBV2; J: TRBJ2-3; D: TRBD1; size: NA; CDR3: CASSVGQGSGGTDTQYF; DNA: TGTGCCAGCAGTGTGGGACAGGGGTCCGGGGGCACAGATACGCAGTATTTT
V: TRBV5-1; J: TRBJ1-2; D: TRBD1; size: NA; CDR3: CASSLPSGQGNGYTF; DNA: TGCGCCAGCAGCTTGCCCTCGGGACAGGGGAATGGCTACACCTTC
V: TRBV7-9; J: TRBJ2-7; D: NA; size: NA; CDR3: CASSLGGRGDGYEQYF; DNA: TGTGCCAGCAGCTTAGGAGGGCGGGGAGATGGGTACGAGCAGTACTTC
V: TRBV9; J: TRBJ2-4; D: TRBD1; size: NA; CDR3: CASSVDPGQGRGAKNIQYF; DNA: TGTGCCAGCAGCGTCGACCCGGGACAGGGTAGGGGAGCCAAAAACATTCAGTACTTC
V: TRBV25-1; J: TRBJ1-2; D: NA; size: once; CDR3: CASSDSTRTAYWRYGYTF; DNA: TGTGCCAGCAGTGATTCAACCCGGACAGCTTACTGGCGGTATGGCTACACCTTC
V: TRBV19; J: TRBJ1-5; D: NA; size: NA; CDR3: CASRQEGYQPQHF; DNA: TGTGCCAGTAGACAGGAAGGGTACCAGCCCCAGCATTTT
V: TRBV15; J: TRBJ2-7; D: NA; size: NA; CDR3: CATSRATPTYEQYF; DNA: TGTGCCACCAGCAGAGCCACTCCAACCTACGAGCAGTACTTC
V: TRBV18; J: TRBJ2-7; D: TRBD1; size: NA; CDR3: CASSPQGQGNEQYF; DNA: TGTGCCAGCTCACCACAAGGACAGGGCAACGAGCAGTACTTC
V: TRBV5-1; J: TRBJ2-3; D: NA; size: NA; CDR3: CASSLNRQGTDTQYF; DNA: TGCGCCAGCAGCTTGAACCGACAGGGCACAGATACGCAGTATTTT
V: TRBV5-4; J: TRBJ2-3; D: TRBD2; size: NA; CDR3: CASSIGLAGVADTQYF; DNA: TGTGCCAGCAGCATTGGACTAGCGGGGGTGGCAGATACGCAGTATTTT
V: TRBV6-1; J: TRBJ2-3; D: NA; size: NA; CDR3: CASKENPTDTQYF; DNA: TGTGCCAGCAAAGAGAACCCCACAGATACGCAGTATTTT
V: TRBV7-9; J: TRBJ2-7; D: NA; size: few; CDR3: CASSSYRDAVEQYF; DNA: TGTGCCAGCAGCTCTTACAGGGACGCGGTCGAGCAGTACTTC
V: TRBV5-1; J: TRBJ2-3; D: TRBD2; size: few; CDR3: CASSLAGGPGTDTQYF; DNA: TGCGCCAGCAGCTTGGCGGGGGGGCCGGGCACAGATACGCAGTATTTT
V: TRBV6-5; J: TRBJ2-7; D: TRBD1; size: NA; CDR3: CASRPGTEAYEQYF; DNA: TGTGCCAGCAGACCCGGGACAGAGGCCTACGAGCAGTACTTC
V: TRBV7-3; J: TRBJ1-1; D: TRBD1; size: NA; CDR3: CASSPSDRGLNTEAFF; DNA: TGTGCCAGCAGCCCGTCGGACAGGGGTCTTAACACTGAAGCTTTCTTT